This T cell receptor beta chain was sequenced for a study of shared clonotypes between healthy human individuals. The study's findings and limits: Larger richness was generally estimated for naive than memory subsets.

The assay was immunoSEQ multiplex PCR, and TCRdb's table has in-frame clones only and misses some. The table lists under 750,000 clones, 72% of them singletons, with over 1.5% in the top ten. Note on this clone: What it binds is unknown.

Deletions cut 5 bases from V and 3 bases from J, with 7 bases between. CDR1 and CDR2 (germline): SEHNR, FQNEAQ (reference sequence). The CDR3 consists of 12 residues. The clonotype originates from a young woman in good health. Sequenced: memory CD4+ T cells sorted from blood. Stated subset: CD45RA-negative fraction. V usage is TRBV7-9 and J usage is TRBJ1-1; no reliable D call. CDR3 in DNA: TGTGCCAGCAGCCTTCAGGACACTGAAGCTTTCTTT. This translates into CASSLQDTEAFF.